This T cell receptor beta chain was identified in a study of blood T cell repertoires in COVID-19 (TCRdb year 2020). At the level of the whole study: Collaborator samples came from the United States, Italy and Spain and covered acute and convalescent phases of COVID-19. The prospective study material was composed of cDNA or gDNA derived from T cells, B-cell-depleted T cells, or PBMCs. Subjects who had been exposed to COVID-19, were actively infected with it, or had recovered from it provided the deeply sampled blood TCRbeta repertoires that made up the dataset. The repertoires were released in a freely available public database meant as a resource for research on the immune response to SARS-CoV-2. Samples were obtained from the ongoing ImmuneRACE study (first 160 participants) and from some 1,200 subjects provided by 6 global collaborators. A de-identified subject ID, COVID-19 status, age in years and sex were almost always included in the sample metadata. HLA class I and class II types, where available, came from metadata supplied by the sample provider rather than from assay-based typing.

TCRbeta CDR3 regions were amplified from genomic DNA by means of the immunoSEQ Assay, a bias-controlled multiplex PCR. Processing in the source paper ran as follows. The number of nucleated cells in each sample was estimated from the amplification of reference gene primers within the assay. To quantify the absolute abundance of each unique TCRbeta CDR3 rearrangement, sequence reads were collapsed and filtered. For each sample, productive Simpson clonality was calculated as the square root of Simpson's diversity index across productive rearrangements. TCRdb's version of the immuneACCESS table is confined to in-frame rearrangements and falls short of the full clone set. An unresolved V gene accounts for under half of the shortfall where checked; the remainder is of unknown origin. D and trimming come from the DNA, and the V and J calls and clone size come from that table. The table for this sample lists about 150,000 clones; roughly 80% of them were counted only once. The biggest ten clones account for around 32% of the sample.

From the cysteine up to the phenylalanine, the CDR3 has a length of 14 residues. Of the read, only the CDR3 DNA is kept; its 42 bases are in frame from base 1. CDR1 ENHRY and CDR2 SYGVKD are derived from the germline V gene. V was cut back by 5 bases and J by 2 bases, leaving a gap of 12 bases between them. General study outcomes and caveats: The amount of clinical and demographic metadata varied by source and participant and was provided uncurated.

With respect to this clone: What this receptor recognizes is not known. Qualities for individual bases were not recorded, and no much larger clone is one base off.

Collaborating institutions collected whole blood in K2EDTA tubes following their own protocols. Collaborator samples were shipped for TCRbeta analysis as frozen whole blood, isolated PBMCs, or DNA extracted from either sample type. This receptor was identified in an older woman with acute or convalescent COVID-19. Material for sequencing was peripheral blood. The chain couples TRBV10-3 to TRBJ2-5, and perhaps TRBD2 as D gene, on 6 matching bases. The CDR3 region reads CAISSGTSQETQYF. The bases are TGTGCCATCAGTTCCGGGACTTCGCAAGAGACCCAGTACTTC.